This T cell receptor beta chain was obtained from a study of PD-1 blockade in classical Hodgkin lymphoma. Exposure to brentuximab vedotin varied, and each patient had relapsed following autologous stem cell transplantation. Best responses fell into complete response, partial response or progressive disease. Using immunoSEQ multiplex PCR, the repertoire was profiled, and TCRdb retains in-frame clones only, with some absent. The sample has fewer than 30,000 clones, about 78% seen once. Per the germline V gene, CDR1 is MNHNY and CDR2 is SVGAGI (reference sequence). This CDR3 contains 15 residues. J gave up 4 bases and V 7 bases, and 8 bases lay outside the gene matches. With regard to this clone: Its antigen is unidentified.

Findings and caveats of the study: According to reports, newly diagnosed patients had lower baseline TCR diversity than healthy donors, and relapsed/refractory patients had lower baseline TCR diversity still. After ASCT, patients who started nivolumab under 1 year later were excluded.

Sequences were derived from peripheral blood mononuclear cells (PBMCs), sampled before the second cycle of nivolumab. The TCR was taken from a human donor with classical Hodgkin lymphoma. This chain joins TRBV6-6 and TRBJ2-5; 11 bases are a match to TRBD2. The CDR3 coding sequence is TGTGCCAGCACCCCTATAGCGGGGGGGCGAGAGACCCAGTACTTC. This translates into CASTPIAGGRETQYF.